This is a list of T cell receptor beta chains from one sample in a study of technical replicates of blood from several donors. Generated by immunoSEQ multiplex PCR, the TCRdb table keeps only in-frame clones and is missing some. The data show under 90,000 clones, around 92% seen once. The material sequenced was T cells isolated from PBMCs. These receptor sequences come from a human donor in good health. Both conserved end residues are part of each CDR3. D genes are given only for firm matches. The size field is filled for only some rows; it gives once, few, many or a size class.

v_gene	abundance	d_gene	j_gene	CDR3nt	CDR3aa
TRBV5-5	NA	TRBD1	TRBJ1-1	TGTGCCAGCAGCTTTAGGGGGTCAGGGGGTACTGAAGCTTTCTTT	CASSFRGSGGTEAFF
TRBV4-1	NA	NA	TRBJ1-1	TGCGCCAGCAGCGCGATCCTATCTACCCGGAACACTGAAGCTTTCTTT	CASSAILSTRNTEAFF
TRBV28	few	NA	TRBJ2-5	TGTGCCAGCAGTTTCCCAGGAGGGTCAGAGACCCAGTACTTC	CASSFPGGSETQYF
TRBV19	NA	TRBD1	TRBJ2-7	TGTGCCAGTAGTAACGGACAGGACCTTTCCTACGAGCAGTACTTC	CASSNGQDLSYEQYF
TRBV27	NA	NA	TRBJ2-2	TGTGCCAGCACTGGGGCCTTTAACACCGGGGAGCTGTTTTTT	CASTGAFNTGELFF
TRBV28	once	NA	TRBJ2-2	TGTGCCAGCAGGGGCCAAGTCGGGGAGCTGTTTTTT	CASRGQVGELFF
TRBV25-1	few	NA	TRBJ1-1	TGTGCCAGCCAACAGGCAACTGAAGCTTTCTTT	CASQQATEAFF
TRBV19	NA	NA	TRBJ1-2	TGTGCCAGTAGTATAGATCCCACAGGTTCTAACTATGGCTACACCTTC	CASSIDPTGSNYGYTF
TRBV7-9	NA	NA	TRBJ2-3	TGTGCCAGCAGCGACGAAAGGGGGATACTCACAGATACGCAGTATTTT	CASSDERGILTDTQYF
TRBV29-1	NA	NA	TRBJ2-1	TGCAGCTCGATTAGCGCCTACAATGAGCAGTTCTTC	CSSISAYNEQFF
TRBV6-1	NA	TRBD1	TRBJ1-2	TGTGCCAGCAGTGAAGCCGACAGGGATGGCTACACCTTC	CASSEADRDGYTF
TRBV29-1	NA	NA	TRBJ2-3	TGCAGCGTTGAAAGAGCCACTCCTAGCACAGATACGCAGTATTTT	CSVERATPSTDTQYF
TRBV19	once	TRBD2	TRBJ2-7	TGTGCCAGTAGTTTGTCTAGCGGTTCAATCTCCTACGAGCAGTACTTC	CASSLSSGSISYEQYF
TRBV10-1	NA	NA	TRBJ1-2	TGCGCCAGCAGTGAGCCCGGCGGTGGCTACACCTTC	CASSEPGGGYTF
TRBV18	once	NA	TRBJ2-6	TGTGCCAGCTCACCCAATGGGGCCATTGGTGAGGCTGGGGCCAACGTCCTGACTTTC	CASSPNGAIGEAGANVLTF
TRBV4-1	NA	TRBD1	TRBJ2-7	TGCGCCAGCAGCCAAGGCCGGACAGGGGACGAGCAGTACTTC	CASSQGRTGDEQYF
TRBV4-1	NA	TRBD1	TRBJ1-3	TGCGCCAGCAGCCAATTCCCAGGGGGCGCTGACTCTGGAAACACCATATATTTT	CASSQFPGGADSGNTIYF
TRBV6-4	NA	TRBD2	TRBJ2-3	TGTGCCAGCAGTGAGGCAGCGGGAGAGAGCACAGATACGCAGTATTTT	CASSEAAGESTDTQYF
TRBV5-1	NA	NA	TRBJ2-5	TGCGCCAGCAGCTTCGCGGGAGAGACCCAGTACTTC	CASSFAGETQYF
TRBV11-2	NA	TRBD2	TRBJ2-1	TGTGCCAGCAGCTTAAGAGGGAGGGCGGGCAATGAGCAGTTCTTC	CASSLRGRAGNEQFF
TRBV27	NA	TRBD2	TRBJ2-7	TGTGCCAGCAGTTTAGGGTCAGGGGCGGGAGGCATTCCCTACGAGCAGTACTTC	CASSLGSGAGGIPYEQYF
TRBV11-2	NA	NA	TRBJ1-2	TGTGCCAGCAGCTTAGATAGGTTAGGGGTCGGCTACACCTTC	CASSLDRLGVGYTF
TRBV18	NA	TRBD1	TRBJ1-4	TGTGCCAGCTCTCCAGGGACAGGGGCAACTAATGAAAAACTGTTTTTT	CASSPGTGATNEKLFF
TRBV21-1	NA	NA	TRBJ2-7	TGTGCCAGCATCCCCCAAGCCAGGGCGTTGTCTGGCGAGCAGTACTTC	CASIPQARALSGEQYF
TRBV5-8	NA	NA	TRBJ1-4	TGTGCCAGCGGAGGGACGGATGAAAAACTGTTTTTT	CASGGTDEKLFF
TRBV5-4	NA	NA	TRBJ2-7	TGTGCCAGCAGCCCAGACTTAAGCTCCTACGAGCAGTACTTC	CASSPDLSSYEQYF
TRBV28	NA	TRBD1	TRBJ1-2	TGTGCCAGCGGGACAGCCTATGGCTACACCTTC	CASGTAYGYTF
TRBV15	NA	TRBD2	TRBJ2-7	TGTGCCACCAGCAGAGGCCTTAGCGGGGCCAGCTCCTACGAGCAGTACTTC	CATSRGLSGASSYEQYF
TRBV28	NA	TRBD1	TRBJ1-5	TGTGCCAGCAGGGGACAGATTAATCAGCCCCAGCATTTT	CASRGQINQPQHF
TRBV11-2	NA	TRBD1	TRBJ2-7	TGTGCCAGCAGTGCCACCGGGACAGGGTTGGGCGAGCAGTACTTC	CASSATGTGLGEQYF
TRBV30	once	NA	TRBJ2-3	TGTGCCTGGAGTGTACTATCAGATACGCAGTATTTT	CAWSVLSDTQYF
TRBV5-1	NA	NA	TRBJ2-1	TGCGCCAGCAGCTTCCTACAGTTTAATATTGAGCAGTTCTTC	CASSFLQFNIEQFF
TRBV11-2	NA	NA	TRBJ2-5	TGTGCCAGCAGCTTTAGGGACTTCCAAGAGACCCAGTACTTC	CASSFRDFQETQYF
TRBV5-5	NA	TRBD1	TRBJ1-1	TGTGCCAGCAGCCAGACAGGGAAAGCTTTCTTT	CASSQTGKAFF
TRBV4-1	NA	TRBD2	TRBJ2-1	TGCGCCAGCAGCAATTTGGAGCGGGGGTCACTATACAATGAGCAGTTCTTC	CASSNLERGSLYNEQFF
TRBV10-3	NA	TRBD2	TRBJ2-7	TGTGCCATCAGTGAGCAGAGACTAGCGGGAGGGCCTACACGCTCCTACGAGCAGTACTTC	CAISEQRLAGGPTRSYEQYF
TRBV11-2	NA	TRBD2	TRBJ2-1	TGTGCCAGCAGCCGCCGGGGGAGCGGGGTCGGGCATGAGCAGTTCTTC	CASSRRGSGVGHEQFF
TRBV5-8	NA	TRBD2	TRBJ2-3	TGTGCCAGCAGCCTCGGGACTAGCGGGAGTCCAGATACGCAGTATTTT	CASSLGTSGSPDTQYF
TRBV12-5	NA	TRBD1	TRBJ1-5	TGTGCTAGTGTTCTCCAGGGGGGCAATCAGCCCCAGCATTTT	CASVLQGGNQPQHF
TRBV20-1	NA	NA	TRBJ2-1	TGCAGTGCTAGTCGGTACGATGAGCAGTTCTTC	CSASRYDEQFF
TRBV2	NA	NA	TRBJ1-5	TGTGCCAGCTCGGGAAGTGGCAATCAGCCCCAGCATTTT	CASSGSGNQPQHF
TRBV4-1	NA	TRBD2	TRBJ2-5	TGCGCCAGCAGCCAATCTGGGCTAGCGGGATGGGAGACCCAGTACTTC	CASSQSGLAGWETQYF
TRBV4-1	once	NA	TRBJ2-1	TGCGCCAGCAGCCAAGATGCGGGAACCGCCTTAATAAGCTCCTACAATGAGCAGTTCTTC	CASSQDAGTALISSYNEQFF
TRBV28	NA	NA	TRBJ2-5	TGTGCCAGCAGTTTGATTACAGGTGGTCTCGGGTGGACCCAGTACTTC	CASSLITGGLGWTQYF
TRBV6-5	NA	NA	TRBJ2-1	TGTGCCAGCAGTTACTCGGTCCCGGGAAGCAATGAGCAGTTCTTC	CASSYSVPGSNEQFF
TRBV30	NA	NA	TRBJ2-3	TGTGCCTGGAGTGTATTTGGGCGAGACACAGATACGCAGTATTTT	CAWSVFGRDTDTQYF
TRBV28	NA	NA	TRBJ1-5	TGTGCCAGCAGGATTAATGGGGGCCGGAATCAGCCCCAGCATTTT	CASRINGGRNQPQHF
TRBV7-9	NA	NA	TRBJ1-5	TGTGCCAGCAGCTTAGGGAGTCAGCCCCAGCATTTT	CASSLGSQPQHF
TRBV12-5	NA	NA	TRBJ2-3	TGTGCTAGTGGTTTGGTCCTAGCGTTAGGCACAGATACGCAGTATTTT	CASGLVLALGTDTQYF